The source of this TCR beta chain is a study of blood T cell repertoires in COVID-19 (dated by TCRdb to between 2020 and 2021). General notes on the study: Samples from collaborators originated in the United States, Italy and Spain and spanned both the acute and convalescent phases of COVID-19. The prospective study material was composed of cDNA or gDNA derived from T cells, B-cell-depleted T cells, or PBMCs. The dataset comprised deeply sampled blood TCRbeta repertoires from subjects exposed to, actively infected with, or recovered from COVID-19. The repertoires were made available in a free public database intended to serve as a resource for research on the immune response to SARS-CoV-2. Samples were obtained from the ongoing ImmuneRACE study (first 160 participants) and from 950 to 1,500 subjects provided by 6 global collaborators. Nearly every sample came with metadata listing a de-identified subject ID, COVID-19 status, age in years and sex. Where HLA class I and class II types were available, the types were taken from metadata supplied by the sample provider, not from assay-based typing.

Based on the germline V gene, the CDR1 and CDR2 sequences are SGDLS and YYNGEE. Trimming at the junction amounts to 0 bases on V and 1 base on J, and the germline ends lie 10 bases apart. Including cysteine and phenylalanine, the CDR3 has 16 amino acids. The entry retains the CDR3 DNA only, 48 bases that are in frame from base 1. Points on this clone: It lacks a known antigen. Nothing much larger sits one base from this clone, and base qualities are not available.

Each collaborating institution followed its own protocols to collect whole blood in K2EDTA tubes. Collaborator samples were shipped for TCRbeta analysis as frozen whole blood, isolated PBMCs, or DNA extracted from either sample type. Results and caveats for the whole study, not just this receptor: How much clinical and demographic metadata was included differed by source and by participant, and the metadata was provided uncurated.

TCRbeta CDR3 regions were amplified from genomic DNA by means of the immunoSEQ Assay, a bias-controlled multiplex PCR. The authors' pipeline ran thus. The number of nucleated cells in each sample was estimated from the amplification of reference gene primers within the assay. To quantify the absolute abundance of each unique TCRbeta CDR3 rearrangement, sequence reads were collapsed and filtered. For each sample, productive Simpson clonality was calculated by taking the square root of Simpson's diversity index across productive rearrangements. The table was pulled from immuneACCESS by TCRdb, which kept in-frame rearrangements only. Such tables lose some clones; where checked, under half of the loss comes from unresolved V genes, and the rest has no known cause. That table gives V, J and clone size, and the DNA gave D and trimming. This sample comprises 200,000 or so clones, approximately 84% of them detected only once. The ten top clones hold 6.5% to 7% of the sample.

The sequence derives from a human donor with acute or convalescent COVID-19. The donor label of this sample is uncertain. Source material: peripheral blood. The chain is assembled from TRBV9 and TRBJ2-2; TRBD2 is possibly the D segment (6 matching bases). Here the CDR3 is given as CASSVGNSGNTGELFF. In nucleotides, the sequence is TGTGCCAGCAGCGTAGGGAATAGCGGGAACACCGGGGAGCTGTTTTTT.